This TCR beta chain came from a study of blood T cell repertoires in COVID-19. Clones were read by immunoSEQ multiplex PCR, and TCRdb kept only the in-frame ones, dropping some. This sample has about 390,000 clones, with approximately 87% found just once. V was pared by 0 bases and J by 8 bases, with 23 bases between. Germline assignment: CDR1 SGDLS and CDR2 YYNGEE. The CDR3 totals 17 residues. The V call is TRBV9, the J call TRBJ1-2, with D unclear. The receptor comes from a woman in her 50s who had recovered from COVID-19. Sequencing used PBMCs or T cells enriched from blood (not recorded which). CDR3 sequence (DNA): TGTGCCAGCAGCGTAGATCCGGGGTCTCGACCTGGGTGGGGCTACACCTTC. The encoded protein is CASSVDPGSRPGWGYTF.